One and the same sample provided the 16 T cell receptor beta chains below, sequenced in a study of beta chain features in type 1 diabetes. The isolated RNA, all of it, was reverse transcribed, so expressed TCRB transcripts were what got sequenced. Generated by immunoSEQ multiplex PCR, the TCRdb table keeps only in-frame clones and is missing some. The sample has a few hundred thousand clones, around a quarter seen once. Sequencing was performed on central memory CD4+ T cells from blood. The receptors originated from a man aged 25 to 45 in good health.

This clone showed up just a few times. This chain uses TRBV6-1 with TRBJ2-7, with 9 bases matching TRBD2. The V gene end was trimmed by 1 base and the J gene end by 4 bases; junction bases not matched to a gene: 5. CDR1 is MNHNS and CDR2 is SASEGT in the germline V gene. The CDR3 sequence is 15 residues long. CDR3 protein: CASSEGISGSYEQYF. The CDR3 DNA sequence: TGTGCCAGCAGTGAAGGAATTAGCGGGAGTTACGAGCAGTACTTC.

This clone has more than one count but fewer than ten. The V and J genes are TRBV30 and TRBJ2-7, with D tentatively TRBD2 (5 bases). CDR1 and CDR2 (germline): GTSNPN, SVGIG (reference sequence). This CDR3 is built from 13 residues. V gave up 3 bases and J gave up 5 bases, with 14 bases separating them. The CDR3 region has the DNA TGTGCCTGGAGAAAGAGGGCCCAGGACGAGCAGTACTTC. Translation: CAWRKRAQDEQYF.

This clone was detected only a few times. The V and J genes are TRBV2 and TRBJ2-5, with D possibly TRBD1 on 7 matching bases. Germline lookup yields CDR1 SNHLY and CDR2 FYNNEI. This CDR3 is 13 amino acids long. Trimming cost V 11 bases and J 7 bases, with 20 bases left between them. CDR3 nucleotide sequence: TGTGCCTGTGGTGGAGGGGGCGCAGGGACCCAGTACTTC. Amino acid sequence: CACGGGGAGTQYF.

This clone appeared a few times. This chain connects TRBV27 to TRBJ2-7; 9 bases align to TRBD1. Germline loops: CDR1 MNHEY, CDR2 SMNVEV (reference sequence). The V and J ends lost 5 bases and 0 bases, in that order; junction bases with no gene match: 8. CDR3 length: 16 amino acids. The CDR3 loop is CASSGRGQGPSYEQYF. CDR3 DNA: TGTGCCAGCAGTGGCCGGGGACAGGGTCCCTCCTACGAGCAGTACTTC.

CDR3 in DNA: TGTGCCAGCAGCATGCGACTAGCGGGGGGCCAAGAGACCCAGTACTTC. Its translation is CASSMRLAGGQETQYF. The rearrangement joins TRBV9 to TRBJ2-5; TRBD2 matches 13 bases. The V and J ends lost 4 bases and 1 base, in that order; junction bases with no gene match: 4. The CDR3 extends over 16 amino acids. Germline V gene sequence: CDR1 SGDLS, CDR2 YYNGEE.

This clone appeared a few times. The chain joins TRBV5-4 to TRBJ2-4; possibly TRBD1 or TRBD2 for D (6 bases each). Deletions cut 1 base from V and 5 bases from J, with 10 bases between. Looked up from germline, CDR1 is SGHNT and CDR2 is YYREEE (reference sequence). The CDR3 is made up of 14 amino acids. CDR3 DNA sequence: TGTGCCAGCAGCTTGACGGGGGCCCAAAACATTCAGTACTTC. Amino acid sequence: CASSLTGAQNIQYF.

The sample holds a few counts of this clone. The chain carries TRBV28 and TRBJ2-3, with 10 bases matching TRBD2. CDR3 size: 17 residues. Germline V CDR1 and CDR2: MDHEN, SYDVKM. V shed 1 base, J shed 4 bases, and the junction held 8 bases outside the gene matches. The DNA for the CDR3 is TGTGCCAGCAGTTTATATCCTAGCGGGAGTAACGCAGATACGCAGTATTTT. Translating it yields CASSLYPSGSNADTQYF.

This clone was observed a handful of times. The chain uses TRBV29-1 and TRBJ2-7; tentative D call: TRBD1 (7 bases). Trimming cost V 3 bases and J 6 bases, with 15 bases left between them. The CDR3 has 13 amino acids. Per germline, CDR1 SQVTM and CDR2 ANQGSEA. The CDR3 loop is CSVEEGAKIEQYF. The CDR3 bases are TGCAGCGTTGAGGAGGGGGCAAAGATCGAGCAGTACTTC.

This clone was counted only a few times. This chain uses TRBV27 with TRBJ2-1; D might be TRBD1 (6 bases). The germline V gene has CDR1 MNHEY and CDR2 SMNVEV (reference sequence). With 5 bases removed from V and 7 bases from J, the gap between germline ends came to 9 bases. The CDR3 runs to 12 residues. CDR3 DNA sequence: TGTGCCAGCAGTGGCAGGGGTAATGAGCAGTTCTTC. Amino acids: CASSGRGNEQFF.

The J gene is TRBJ2-2, the V gene TRBV4-1; D possibly corresponds to TRBD2 (5 bases). CDR1 is MGHRA and CDR2 is YSYEKL in the germline V gene. CDR3 length: 15 residues. The germline V and J ends were trimmed by 4 bases and 5 bases, with 14 bases remaining between them. CDR3 protein: CASSPGEGWTGELFF. The CDR3, as DNA: TGCGCCAGCAGCCCCGGTGAGGGTTGGACCGGGGAGCTGTTTTTT.

The rearrangement links TRBV7-2 to TRBJ1-6; D gene unclear. Germline V gives CDR1 SGHTA, CDR2 FQGNSA. V was shortened by 4 bases and J by 11 bases, with 15 bases between the two germline ends. The CDR3 totals 14 residues. Here the CDR3 DNA reads TGTGCCAGCAGCTCCCCAAGAGGTGGAACACCCCTCCACTTT. This encodes CASSSPRGGTPLHF. The complete variable domain, with remaining parts taken from reference TRBV7-2 and TRBJ1-6, reads GAGVSQSPSNKVTEKGKDVELRCDPISGHTALYWYRQSLGQGLEFLIYFQGNSAPDKSGLPSDRFSAERTGGSVSTLTIQRTQQEDSAVYLCASSSPRGGTPLHFGNGTRLTVT.

The table lists this clone with a few counts. The CDR3 region is CASSPGRNTIYF. The CDR3 DNA reads as TGTGCCAGCAGCCCGGGACGAAACACCATATATTTT. The chain employs TRBV14 and TRBJ1-3; possible D gene TRBD1, 5 bases. The germline V and J ends were trimmed by 4 bases and 5 bases, with 6 bases remaining between them. This CDR3 comprises 12 residues. The germline gives CDR1 SGHDN, CDR2 FVKESK.

This clone was recorded a few times. The genes are TRBV5-1 and TRBJ2-5; the match to TRBD2 covers 9 bases. V lost 4 bases to trimming and J lost 4 bases; unmatched junction nucleotides: 8. There are 15 residues in the CDR3. Germline V gives CDR1 SGHRS, CDR2 YFSETQ. The CDR3 nucleotides read TGCGCCAGCAGCGTAGCGGGAGACCCCCCAGAGACCCAGTACTTC. Translating gives CASSVAGDPPETQYF.

J is TRBJ2-1 and V is TRBV7-2; D call uncertain. V was trimmed by 3 bases and J by 8 bases, leaving 14 bases between them. From germline, CDR1 is SGHTA and CDR2 FQGNSA. The CDR3 has 14 residues. The CDR3 DNA reads TGTGCCAGCAGCTTGACGGGTCCTGAGGATGAGCAGTTCTTC. It is translated as CASSLTGPEDEQFF.

Only a few counts were recorded for this clone. The chain carries TRBV6-6 and TRBJ2-5, with D unclear. V lost 5 bases and J 2 bases, leaving 6 bases between the germline ends. The CDR3 length is 12 residues. CDR1 is MNHNY, CDR2 SVGAGI, per germline (reference sequence). CDR3: CASSLTQETQYF. For the CDR3, the DNA is TGTGCCAGCAGTCTCACGCAAGAGACCCAGTACTTC.

This sequence joins TRBV5-1 and TRBJ2-1; 7 positions agree with TRBD2. The CDR3 runs to 16 residues. V lost 3 bases and J lost 2; bases outside the gene matches: 8. Germline V gene lookup returns CDR1 SGHRS and CDR2 YFSETQ. CDR3: CASSSLLGGAYNEQFF. The CDR3 nucleotides read TGCGCCAGCAGCTCCCTCTTGGGAGGGGCCTACAATGAGCAGTTCTTC. The whole variable domain, filled in from reference TRBV5-1 and TRBJ2-1, reads KAGVTQTPRYLIKTRGQQVTLSCSPISGHRSVSWYQQTPGQGLQFLFEYFSETQRNKGNFPGRFSGRQFSNSRSEMNVSTLELGDSALYLCASSSLLGGAYNEQFFGPGTRLTVL.